The 27 T cell receptor beta chains given below trace back to one sample, sequenced in a study of response to subunit inactivated influenza vaccine. One entry per CDR3 protein, called by TCRdb with MiXCR from the RT-PCR reads. The data contain 500,000 to 650,000 distinct CDR3 sequences, around 8% of them singletons. The sequencing used PBMCs from blood, collected about 23 months after vaccination. All receptors derive from a man aged 45-69 years who received an inactivated influenza vaccine.

This clonotype was seen ten or more times. The V call is TRBV5-1, the J call TRBJ1-4; D possibly corresponds to TRBD1 (5 bases). Germline V gene data show CDR1 as SGHRS and CDR2 as YFSETQ. V dropped 0 bases and J dropped 4 bases, with 16 bases sitting between them. The CDR3 has 17 amino acids. For the CDR3, the DNA is TGCGCCAGCAGCTTGGGTCAGGGACGGGGGTTTAATGAAAAACTGTTTTTT. It specifies CASSLGQGRGFNEKLFF.

This clonotype appeared many times. The gene calls are TRBV6-5 and TRBJ2-5, with 7 bases aligning to TRBD1. J lost 3 bases, V lost 2 bases, and 12 bases had no gene match. The germline V gene has CDR1 MNHEY and CDR2 SVGAGI. The CDR3 has 17 residues. In DNA, the CDR3 is TGTGCCAGCAGTTACACATACCCCTTGACAGGGAAAGAGACCCAGTACTTC. This sequence encodes CASSYTYPLTGKETQYF.

The sample holds a few counts of this clonotype. The chain joins TRBV20-1 to TRBJ2-5, with 9 bases aligning to TRBD1. V was clipped by 3 bases and J by 3 bases; unmatched bases: 2. CDR1 is DFQATT, CDR2 SNEGSKA, per germline (reference sequence). The CDR3 is 13 amino acids. The CDR3 coding sequence is TGCAGTGCTAGGGGACAGGGAGAAGAGACCCAGTACTTC. Translated: CSARGQGEETQYF.

The V and J genes are TRBV6-1 and TRBJ2-7; 8 nucleotides line up with TRBD1. Germline V CDR1 and CDR2: MNHNS, SASEGT. CDR3 size: 14 residues. The ends lost 7 bases at V and 4 bases at J; junction bases unmatched: 9. The CDR3 region has the DNA TGTGCCAGCACCACAGGGGGAACAGGGTACGAGCAGTACTTC. Translated, it gives CASTTGGTGYEQYF.

This clonotype was detected only a few times. The rearrangement uses TRBV30 and TRBJ1-5; D is uncertain. V was pared by 5 bases and J by 0 bases, with 11 bases between. Germline CDR1 GTSNPN, CDR2 SVGIG (reference sequence). The CDR3 totals 14 residues. The CDR3 here is CAWGEISSNQPQHF. The DNA for the CDR3 is TGTGCCTGGGGAGAGATCAGTAGCAATCAGCCCCAGCATTTT.

This sequence joins TRBV5-6 and TRBJ1-5; 7 nucleotides align to TRBD1. Losses at the gene ends were 0 bases for V and 3 bases for J; bases not matched to a gene: 3. Germline lookup yields CDR1 SGHDT and CDR2 YYEEEE. There are 15 residues in the CDR3. The DNA for the CDR3 is TGTGCCAGCAGCTTGGGGGACAGAGACAATCAGCCCCAGCATTTT. Translation: CASSLGDRDNQPQHF.

In its sample, this clonotype was seen a few times. This rearrangement joins TRBV9 to TRBJ2-5; the D gene is possibly TRBD2 (6 bases). The CDR3 spans 15 residues. The ends were cut back, 3 bases at V and 0 bases at J, with 12 bases in the middle. Germline loops: CDR1 SGDLS, CDR2 YYNGEE. CDR3 bases: TGTGCCAGCAGCGCGGGACTTTCGTACCAAGAGACCCAGTACTTC. This codes for CASSAGLSYQETQYF.

At least ten counts were recorded for this clonotype. V and J are TRBV6-2 or TRBV6-3 and TRBJ2-5, with 12 bases that match TRBD2. The V segment lost 2 bases and the J segment 2 bases; nucleotides outside the gene matches: 0. Germline V gene data show CDR1 as MNHEY and CDR2 as SVGEGT. This CDR3 contains 15 residues. The CDR3 coding sequence is TGTGCCAGCAGTTACGGACTAGCGGGGCAAGAGACCCAGTACTTC. Translated, it gives CASSYGLAGQETQYF.

This clonotype was detected many times. V and J are TRBV6-5 and TRBJ2-7, with 11 nucleotides matching TRBD1. Trimming cost V 2 bases and J 3 bases; bases outside gene matches: 6. The CDR3 covers 16 residues. Germline CDR1 and CDR2: MNHEY and SVGAGI. Here the CDR3 DNA reads TGTGCCAGCAGTTACGATCTCGGGACAGGGGGCTACGAGCAGTACTTC. This translates into CASSYDLGTGGYEQYF.

At least ten counts were recorded for this clonotype. The CDR3 is CASSWGTSGRQETQYF. The CDR3 nucleotides read TGTGCCAGCAGCTGGGGGACTAGCGGGAGACAAGAGACCCAGTACTTC. The chain links TRBV11-2 to TRBJ2-5; 14 nucleotides match TRBD2. CDR3 length: 16 amino acids. Germline assignment: CDR1 SGHAT and CDR2 FQNNGV. The V gene end was trimmed by 4 bases and the J gene end by 2 bases; junction bases not matched to a gene: 3.

This clonotype was recorded at least ten times. The rearrangement joins TRBV4-3 to TRBJ2-1, with D possibly TRBD2 on 6 matching bases. Looked up from germline, CDR1 is LGHNA and CDR2 is YSLEER. The V and J ends lost 3 bases and 8 bases respectively, with 14 bases between them. CDR3 length: 14 residues. The CDR3 sequence: CASSHRLDQDEQFF. DNA for the CDR3: TGCGCCAGCAGCCACCGACTAGATCAAGATGAGCAGTTCTTC.

This clonotype was detected a few times. The junction does not match germline at one end; this may be a read error. J is TRBJ2-7 and V is TRBV24-1, with D tentatively TRBD1 (6 bases). This CDR3 region has 12 residues. In germline, CDR1 is KGHDR, CDR2 SFDVKD. The CDR3 DNA follows: TGTGCCACCAGTGACTTGACAGGATTCCTGAACTTC. Translated: CATSDLTGFLNF.

This clonotype was observed a handful of times. The genes are TRBV15 and TRBJ1-4; D is unresolved. Germline CDR1 is LNHNV and CDR2 is YYDKDF (reference sequence). V was clipped by 0 bases and J by 4 bases, with 9 bases between them. The CDR3 runs 15 residues. The CDR3 DNA reads TGTGCCACCAGCAGAGAAGGCAGCTTTAATGAAAAACTGTTTTTT. It specifies CATSREGSFNEKLFF.

The sample holds many counts of this clonotype. The CDR3 is CASSFRLASYEQYF. The CDR3 bases are TGTGCCAGCAGTTTTCGACTAGCGTCCTACGAGCAGTACTTC. J is TRBJ2-7 and V is TRBV28, with 8 bases identical to TRBD2. Germline V gives CDR1 MDHEN, CDR2 SYDVKM. The CDR3 runs to 14 residues. V lost 3 bases and J lost 1; bases outside the gene matches: 2.

In this sample, this clonotype turned up many times. For the CDR3, the DNA is TGTGCCAGCAGTTCGACAGGAGGTGAAGCTTTCTTT. It is translated as CASSSTGGEAFF. The genes are TRBV6-5 and TRBJ1-1, with D possibly being TRBD1 (6 bases). V gave up 4 bases and J gave up 7 bases, with 10 bases separating them. The CDR3 runs to 12 residues. Germline lookup yields CDR1 MNHEY and CDR2 SVGAGI.

This clonotype showed up many times. The rearrangement uses TRBV5-6 and TRBJ1-1; D not resolved. This CDR3 has 12 residues. V was trimmed by 0 bases and J by 6 bases, leaving 6 bases between them. From germline, CDR1 is SGHDT and CDR2 YYEEEE. CDR3 nucleotides: TGTGCCAGCAGCTTGGTTGGGTCTGAAGCTTTCTTT. Its protein is CASSLVGSEAFF. Full variable domain (rest looked up from reference TRBV5-6 and TRBJ1-1): DAGVTQSPTHLIKTRGQQVTLRCSPKSGHDTVSWYQQALGQGPQFIFQYYEEEERQRGNFPDRFSGHQFPNYSSELNVNALLLGDSALYLCASSLVGSEAFFGQGTRLTVV.

This clonotype was seen ten or more times. V and J are TRBV20-1 and TRBJ1-6; D is ambiguous. The germline gives CDR1 DFQATT, CDR2 SNEGSKA (reference sequence). This CDR3 is 13 amino acids long. V lost 3 bases and J 3 bases, leaving 6 bases between the germline ends. CDR3 coding DNA: TGCAGTGCTAGGTCCAACTATAATTCACCCCTCCACTTT. This codes for CSARSNYNSPLHF.

This clonotype was counted many times. V is TRBV3-1 and J is TRBJ1-1, with D unresolved. V was shortened by 3 bases and J by 5 bases, with 13 bases between the two germline ends. The CDR3 is 14 residues long. Germline V lookup: CDR1 LGHDT, CDR2 YNNKEL (reference sequence). In DNA, the CDR3 is TGTGCCAGCAGCCATGTAGCGTTTCGGACTGAAGCTTTCTTT. Protein sequence: CASSHVAFRTEAFF. The variable domain in full, with the rest retrieved from reference TRBV3-1 and TRBJ1-1, is DTAVSQTPKYLVTQMGNDKSIKCEQNLGHDTMYWYKQDSKKFLKIMFSYNNKELIINETVPNRFSPKSPDKAHLNLHINSLELGDSAVYFCASSHVAFRTEAFFGQGTRLTVV.

This chain links TRBV12-3 or TRBV12-4 with TRBJ2-3; TRBD2 is a possible D gene (6 bases). The ends were cut back, 8 bases at V and 1 base at J, with 13 bases in the middle. There are 14 residues in the CDR3. DNA of the CDR3: TGTGCCAGCGGCTTGGGGGGAGGCACAGATACGCAGTATTTT. It encodes CASGLGGGTDTQYF.

This clonotype was seen repeatedly, ten times or more. The CDR3 is CSVETISSYNEQFF. The CDR3 nucleotides are TGCAGCGTTGAAACTATTAGCTCCTACAATGAGCAGTTCTTC. The chain carries TRBV29-1 and TRBJ2-1, with D unclear. CDR1 and CDR2 (germline): SQVTM, ANQGSEA. Trimming cost V 2 bases and J 0 bases, with 8 bases left between them. The CDR3 has 14 amino acids.

The chain combines TRBV4-1 with TRBJ2-5, with 9 positions matching TRBD2. This CDR3 is 18 amino acids long. V lost 1 base and J lost 2; bases outside the gene matches: 11. In germline, CDR1 is MGHRA, CDR2 YSYEKL. CDR3 sequence: CASSQGSGGGFTQETQYF. CDR3 coding DNA: TGCGCCAGCAGCCAAGGTAGCGGGGGCGGATTCACACAAGAGACCCAGTACTTC.

This clonotype was seen a few times. The V and J genes are TRBV20-1 and TRBJ2-3; 8 bases match TRBD1. Germline CDR1 is DFQATT and CDR2 is SNEGSKA (reference sequence). The CDR3 runs 14 residues. Trimming cost V 5 bases and J 6 bases; bases outside gene matches: 10. The CDR3 DNA reads as TGCAGTGCTCCGGACAGGGTTAGGGTGGATACGCAGTATTTT. Its protein is CSAPDRVRVDTQYF.

This clonotype was seen ten or more times. The chain employs TRBV27 and TRBJ2-5, with 12 bases that match TRBD1. This CDR3 has 16 amino acids. Trimming at V came to 2 bases and at J to 7 bases, leaving 8 bases not matched to a gene. Germline CDR1 is MNHEY and CDR2 is SMNVEV (reference sequence). CDR3 in amino acids: CASSLTLGQGAGTQYF. The CDR3 DNA is TGTGCCAGCAGTTTAACGTTGGGACAGGGGGCAGGGACCCAGTACTTC.

The gene calls are TRBV9 and TRBJ2-5; maybe TRBD2 (6 bases). This CDR3 contains 15 residues. V was cut by 2 bases and J by 5 bases, with 16 bases left in between. CDR1 SGDLS and CDR2 YYNGEE come from the germline V gene. CDR3 sequence (DNA): TGTGCCAGCAGCGTTTCTAGCGTGGAGGGGGAGACCCAGTACTTC. Translated, it gives CASSVSSVEGETQYF.

This clonotype was observed a few times. The chain carries TRBV29-1 and TRBJ2-1; D may be TRBD2 (6 bases). V was cut by 6 bases and J by 6 bases, with 18 bases left in between. Germline loops: CDR1 SQVTM, CDR2 ANQGSEA. CDR3 length: 14 residues. The CDR3 sequence: CSVARTGRGNEQFF. The CDR3 DNA is TGCAGCGTCGCGCGGACTGGGCGGGGCAATGAGCAGTTCTTC.

This chain links TRBV12-3 or TRBV12-4 with TRBJ1-6; 9 positions agree with TRBD1. With V trimmed by 0 bases and J by 7 bases, 1 base remained unmatched. The CDR3 length is 15 residues. This chain's CDR3 is CASSLAGTGNSPLHF. CDR3 nucleotide sequence: TGTGCCAGCAGTTTAGCTGGGACAGGGAATTCACCCCTCCACTTT.

In this sample, this clonotype turned up many times. In DNA form, the CDR3 reads TGTGCCAGCAGCGTAGGGGGCAGGGAAGAGACCCAGTACTTC. It codes for CASSVGGREETQYF. This rearrangement joins TRBV9 to TRBJ2-5, with D possibly TRBD1 on 5 matching bases. This CDR3 comprises 14 residues. Trimming cost V 0 bases and J 3 bases, with 9 bases left between them. Looked up from germline, CDR1 is SGDLS and CDR2 is YYNGEE.